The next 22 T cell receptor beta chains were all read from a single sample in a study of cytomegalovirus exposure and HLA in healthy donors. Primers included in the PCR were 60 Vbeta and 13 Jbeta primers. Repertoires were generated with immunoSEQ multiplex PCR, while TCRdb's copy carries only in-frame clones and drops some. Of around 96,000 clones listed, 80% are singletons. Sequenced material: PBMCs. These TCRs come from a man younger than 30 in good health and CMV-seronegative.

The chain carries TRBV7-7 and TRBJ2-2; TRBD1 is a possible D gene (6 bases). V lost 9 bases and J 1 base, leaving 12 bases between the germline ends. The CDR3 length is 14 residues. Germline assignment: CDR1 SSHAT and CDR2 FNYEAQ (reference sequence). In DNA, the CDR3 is TGTGCCAGTCAGAGGACAGAGAACACCGGGGAGCTGTTTTTT. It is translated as CASQRTENTGELFF.

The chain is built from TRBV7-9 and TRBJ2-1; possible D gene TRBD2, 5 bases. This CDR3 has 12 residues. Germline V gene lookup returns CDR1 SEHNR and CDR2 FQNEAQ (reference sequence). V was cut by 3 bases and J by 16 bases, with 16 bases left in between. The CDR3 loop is CASSLTQEEGFF. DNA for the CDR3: TGTGCCAGCAGCTTGACCCAGGAAGAGGGTTTCTTC. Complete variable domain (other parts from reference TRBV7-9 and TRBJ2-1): DTGVSQNPRHKITKRGQNVTFRCDPISEHNRLYWYRQTLGQGPEFLTYFQNEAQLEKSRLLSDRFSAERPKGSFSTLEIQRTEQGDSAMYLCASSLTQEEGFFGPGTRLTVL.

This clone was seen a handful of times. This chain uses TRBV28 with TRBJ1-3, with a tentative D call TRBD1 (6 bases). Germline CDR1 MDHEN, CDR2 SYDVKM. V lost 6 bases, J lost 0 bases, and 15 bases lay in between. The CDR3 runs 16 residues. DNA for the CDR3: TGTGCCAGCAGACCTACAGGGACCTACTCTGGAAACACCATATATTTT. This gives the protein CASRPTGTYSGNTIYF.

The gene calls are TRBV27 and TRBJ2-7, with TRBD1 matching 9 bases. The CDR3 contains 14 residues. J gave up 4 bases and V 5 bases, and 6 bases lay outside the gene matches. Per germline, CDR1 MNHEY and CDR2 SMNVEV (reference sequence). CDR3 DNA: TGTGCCAGCAGTCCCCGGGACAGGGCTTACGAGCAGTACTTC. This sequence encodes CASSPRDRAYEQYF.

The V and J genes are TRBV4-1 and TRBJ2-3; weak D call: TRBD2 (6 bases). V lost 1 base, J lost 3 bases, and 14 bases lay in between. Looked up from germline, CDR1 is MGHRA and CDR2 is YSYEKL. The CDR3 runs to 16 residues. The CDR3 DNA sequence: TGCGCCAGCAGCCAAGTATCAGGGAGGAGTACAGATACGCAGTATTTT. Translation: CASSQVSGRSTDTQYF.

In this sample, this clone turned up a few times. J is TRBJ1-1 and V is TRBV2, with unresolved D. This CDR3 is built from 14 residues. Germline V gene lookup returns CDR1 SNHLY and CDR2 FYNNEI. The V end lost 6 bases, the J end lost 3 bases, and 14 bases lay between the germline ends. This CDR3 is CASSGSHRDTEAFF. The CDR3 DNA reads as TGTGCCAGCAGCGGGTCCCATCGGGACACTGAAGCTTTCTTT. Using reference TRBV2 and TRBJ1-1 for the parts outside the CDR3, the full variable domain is EPEVTQTPSHQVTQMGQEVILRCVPISNHLYFYWYRQILGQKVEFLVSFYNNEISEKSEIFDDQFSVERPDGSNFTLKIRSTKLEDSAMYFCASSGSHRDTEAFFGQGTRLTVV.

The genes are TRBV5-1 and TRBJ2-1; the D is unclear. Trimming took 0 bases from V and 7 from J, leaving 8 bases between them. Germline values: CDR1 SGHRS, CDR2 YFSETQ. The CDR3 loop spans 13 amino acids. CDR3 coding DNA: TGCGCCAGCAGCTTGGAACGGGTAAATGAGCAGTTCTTC. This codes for CASSLERVNEQFF.

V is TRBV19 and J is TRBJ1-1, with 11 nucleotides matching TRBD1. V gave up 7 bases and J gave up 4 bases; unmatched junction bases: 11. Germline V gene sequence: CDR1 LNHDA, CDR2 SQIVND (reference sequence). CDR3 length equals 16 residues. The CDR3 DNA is TGTGCCAGTACCGACGGACAGGGGGCCGGGGGCACTGAAGCTTTCTTT. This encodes CASTDGQGAGGTEAFF.

The CDR3 sequence: CASSYSGQMNTEAFF. CDR3 DNA: TGTGCCAGCAGTTACTCGGGACAGATGAACACTGAAGCTTTCTTT. The chain links TRBV6-6 to TRBJ1-1; 7 positions match TRBD1. The CDR3 has 15 residues. V shed 0 bases and J 0 bases; nucleotides not matched to a gene: 1. Germline lookup yields CDR1 MNHNY and CDR2 SVGAGI (reference sequence).

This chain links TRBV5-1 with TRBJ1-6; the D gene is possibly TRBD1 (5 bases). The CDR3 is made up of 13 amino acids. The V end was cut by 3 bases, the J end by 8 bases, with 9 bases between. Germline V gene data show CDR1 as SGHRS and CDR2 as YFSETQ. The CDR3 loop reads CASSSQVDSPLHF. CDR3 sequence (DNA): TGCGCCAGCAGCTCACAGGTAGATTCACCCCTCCACTTT.

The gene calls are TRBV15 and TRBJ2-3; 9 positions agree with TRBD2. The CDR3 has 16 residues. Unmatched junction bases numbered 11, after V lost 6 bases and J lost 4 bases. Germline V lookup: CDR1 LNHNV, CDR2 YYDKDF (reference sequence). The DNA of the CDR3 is TGTGCCACCAGTCGAGGGAGTAGCGGGGGTGCAGATACGCAGTATTTT. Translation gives CATSRGSSGGADTQYF.

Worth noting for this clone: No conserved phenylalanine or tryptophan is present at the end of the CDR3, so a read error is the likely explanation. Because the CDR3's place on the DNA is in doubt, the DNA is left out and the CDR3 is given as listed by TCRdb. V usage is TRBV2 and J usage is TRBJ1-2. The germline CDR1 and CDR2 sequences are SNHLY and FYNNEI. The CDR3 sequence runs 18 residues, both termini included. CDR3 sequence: CASDLGGWGADRNPDFYL.

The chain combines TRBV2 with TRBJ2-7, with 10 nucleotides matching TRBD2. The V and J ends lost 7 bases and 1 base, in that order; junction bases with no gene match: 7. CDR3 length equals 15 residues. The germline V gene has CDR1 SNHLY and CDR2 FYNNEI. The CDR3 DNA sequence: TGTGCCAGCACTATTAGCGGGGGGCCATCCTACGAGCAGTACTTC. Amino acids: CASTISGGPSYEQYF.

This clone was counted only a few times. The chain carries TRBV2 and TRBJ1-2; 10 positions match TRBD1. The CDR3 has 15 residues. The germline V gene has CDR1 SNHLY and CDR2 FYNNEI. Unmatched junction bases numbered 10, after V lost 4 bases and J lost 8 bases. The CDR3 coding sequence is TGTGCCAGCAGTGTGAGGGACAGGGGATCGGGAGGCTACACCTTC. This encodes CASSVRDRGSGGYTF.

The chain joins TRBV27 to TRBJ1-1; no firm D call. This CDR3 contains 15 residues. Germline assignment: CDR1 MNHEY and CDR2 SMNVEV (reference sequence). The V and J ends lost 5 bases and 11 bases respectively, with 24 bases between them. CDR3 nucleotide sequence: TGTGCCAGCAGTACCATCCGGAGGACCCACTTCGGGGCTTTCTTT. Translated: CASSTIRRTHFGAFF.

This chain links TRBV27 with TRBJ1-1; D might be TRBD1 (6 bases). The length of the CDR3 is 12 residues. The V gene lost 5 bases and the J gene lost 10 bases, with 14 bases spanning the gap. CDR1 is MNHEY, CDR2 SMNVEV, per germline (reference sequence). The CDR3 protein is CASSLPGAAAFF. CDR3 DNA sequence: TGTGCCAGCAGTCTCCCAGGGGCTGCAGCTTTCTTT.

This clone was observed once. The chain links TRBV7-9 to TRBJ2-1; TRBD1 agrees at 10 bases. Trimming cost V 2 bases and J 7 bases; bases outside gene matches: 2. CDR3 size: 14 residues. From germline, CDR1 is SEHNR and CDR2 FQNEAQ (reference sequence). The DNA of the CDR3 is TGTGCCAGCAGCTTATGGACAGGGGGGAATGAGCAGTTCTTC. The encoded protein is CASSLWTGGNEQFF.

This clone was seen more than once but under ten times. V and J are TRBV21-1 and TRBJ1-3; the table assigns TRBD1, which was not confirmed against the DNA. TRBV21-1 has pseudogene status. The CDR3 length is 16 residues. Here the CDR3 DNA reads TGTGCCAGCAGCAAAGGCCCGACAGGGGCGGGAAACACCATATATTTT. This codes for CASSKGPTGAGNTIYF.

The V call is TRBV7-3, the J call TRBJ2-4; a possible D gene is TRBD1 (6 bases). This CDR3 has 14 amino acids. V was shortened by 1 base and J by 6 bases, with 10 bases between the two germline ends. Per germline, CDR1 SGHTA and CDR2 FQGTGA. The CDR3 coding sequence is TGTGCCAGCAGCTTAAATCCAGGGGCAAACATTCAGTACTTC. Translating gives CASSLNPGANIQYF.

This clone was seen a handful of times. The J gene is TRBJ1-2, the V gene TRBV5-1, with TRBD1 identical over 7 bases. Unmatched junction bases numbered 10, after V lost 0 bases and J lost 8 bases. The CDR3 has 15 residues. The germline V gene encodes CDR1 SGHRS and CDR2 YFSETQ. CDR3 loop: CASSLGPQTGSGYTF. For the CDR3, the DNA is TGCGCCAGCAGCTTGGGACCTCAGACAGGGAGCGGCTACACCTTC.

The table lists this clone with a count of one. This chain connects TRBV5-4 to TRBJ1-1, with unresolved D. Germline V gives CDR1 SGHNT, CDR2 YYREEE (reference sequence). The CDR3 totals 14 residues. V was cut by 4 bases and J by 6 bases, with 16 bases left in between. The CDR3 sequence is CASSPPQRGSEAFF. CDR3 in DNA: TGTGCCAGCAGCCCACCTCAGCGTGGCTCTGAAGCTTTCTTT.

Written as DNA, the CDR3 is TGTGCCAGCAGGAGCGGAGAGCTCCTACGGAAGCAGTACTTC. Translation gives CASRSGELLRKQYF. The chain has TRBV6-1 and TRBJ2-7; a possible D gene is TRBD2 (5 bases). V was cut by 6 bases and J by 8 bases, with 20 bases left in between. From germline, CDR1 is MNHNS and CDR2 SASEGT. The CDR3 loop spans 14 amino acids.